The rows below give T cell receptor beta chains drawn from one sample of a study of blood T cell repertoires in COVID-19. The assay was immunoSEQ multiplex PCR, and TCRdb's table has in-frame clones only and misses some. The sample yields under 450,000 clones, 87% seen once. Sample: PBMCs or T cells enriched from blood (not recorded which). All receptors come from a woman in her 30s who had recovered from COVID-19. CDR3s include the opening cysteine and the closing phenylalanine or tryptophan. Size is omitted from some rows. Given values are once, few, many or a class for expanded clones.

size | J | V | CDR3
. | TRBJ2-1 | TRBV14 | CASSQGTSVDNEQFF
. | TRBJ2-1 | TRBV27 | CASSLAGGSYNEQFF
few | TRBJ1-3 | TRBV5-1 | CASSLGIASGNTIYF
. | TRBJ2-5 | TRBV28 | CASSFGGHSLQETQYF
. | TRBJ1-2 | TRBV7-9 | CASSHTGSKGDGYTF
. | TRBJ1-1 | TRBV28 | CASSDRTEAFF
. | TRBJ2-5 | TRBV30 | CAWREAVGQETQYF
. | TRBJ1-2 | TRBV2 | CASSAYRDGYTF
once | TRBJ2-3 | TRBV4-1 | CASSQDPLAGGPDTQYF
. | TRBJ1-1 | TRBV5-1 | CASSSRQPDTEAFF
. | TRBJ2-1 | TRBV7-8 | CASSRTGTSGRYNEQFF
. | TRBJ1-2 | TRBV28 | CASSLLDRGDRGYTF
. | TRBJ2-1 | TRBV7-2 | CASSSPSGRAGLEQFF
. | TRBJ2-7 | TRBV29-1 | CSVEDPGTGGYEQYF
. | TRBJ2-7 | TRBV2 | CASKKMDTISTYEQYF
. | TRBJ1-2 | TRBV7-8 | CASSWDRGPFYGYTF
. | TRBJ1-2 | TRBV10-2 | CASSPTGASGYTF
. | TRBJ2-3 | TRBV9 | CASSVVESADTQYF
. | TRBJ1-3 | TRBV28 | CASSRDRGGNTIYF
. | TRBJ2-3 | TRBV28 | CASTSPDGRDTQYF
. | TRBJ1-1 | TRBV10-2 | CASNDNMNTEAFF
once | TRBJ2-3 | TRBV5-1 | CASSTGQHLTDTQYF
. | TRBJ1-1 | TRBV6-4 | CASSDSKSGAGEGKNTEAFF
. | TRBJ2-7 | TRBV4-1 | CASSHRTGGSYEQYF
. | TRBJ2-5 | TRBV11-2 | CASSSLTRGRETQYF
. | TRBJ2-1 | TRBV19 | CASSLAAHSYNEQFF
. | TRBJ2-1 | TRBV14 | CASSRGLAGNNEQFF
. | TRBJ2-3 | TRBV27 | CASSLRGRRGTDTQYF
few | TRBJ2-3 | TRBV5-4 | CASSPKSVGTGGPDTQYF
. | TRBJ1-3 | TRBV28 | CASSLVAVGNTIYF
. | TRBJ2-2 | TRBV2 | CASSEKVGGSGELFF
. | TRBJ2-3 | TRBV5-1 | CASSLAGGSRGSDTQYF
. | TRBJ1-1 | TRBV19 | CASSGGGQGWAEAFF
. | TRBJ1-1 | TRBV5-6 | CASSLGRTNTEAFF
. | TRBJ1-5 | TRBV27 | CASSLGGRNQPQHF
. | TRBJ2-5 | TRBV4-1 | CASSQAIGVAVTQYF
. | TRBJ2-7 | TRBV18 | CASSRTGSNEQYF
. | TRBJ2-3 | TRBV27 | CASSKQDRAFTDTQYF
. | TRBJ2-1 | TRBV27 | CASSYSGGAEQFF
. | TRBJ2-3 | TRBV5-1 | CASSFIAGGSTDTQYF
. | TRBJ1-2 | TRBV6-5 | CASSYTGTGGGGYTF
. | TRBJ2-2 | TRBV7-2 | CASSPGTSGTGELFF
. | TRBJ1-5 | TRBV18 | CASSPIERDRGNQPQHF
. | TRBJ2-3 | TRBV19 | CASSLPPGEGTDTQYF
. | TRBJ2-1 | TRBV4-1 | CASSLGSGKQFNEQFF
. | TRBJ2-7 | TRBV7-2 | CASSPRRTSSYEQYF
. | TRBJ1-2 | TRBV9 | CASSSGSRGGYGYTF
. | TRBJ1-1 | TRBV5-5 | CASSAVEGGSEAFF
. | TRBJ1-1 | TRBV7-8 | CASSSPGREITEAFF
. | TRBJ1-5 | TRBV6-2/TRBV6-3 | CASSYPGQGKEQPQHF
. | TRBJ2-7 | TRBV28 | CASSLTLNYEQYF
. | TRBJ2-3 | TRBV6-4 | CASSLVGGGSTDTQYF
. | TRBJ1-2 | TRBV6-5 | CASSPLDRTYGYTF
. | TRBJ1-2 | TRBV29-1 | CSVEVLGGPQSYGYTF
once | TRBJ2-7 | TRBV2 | CASSRTGRHEQYF